The 28 T cell receptor beta chains below were found in one sample sequenced in a study of molecular identifiers for immune sequencing clone quantification. TCRdb analysed the PCR reads with MiXCR anew, one entry per CDR3 protein. The data show more than 550,000 distinct CDR3 sequences, less than 30% seen once. Sequenced material: naive CD8+ T cells from blood, with Jurkat cell RNA spiked in. Sample subset: FACS-sorted CD8+CD4-CCR7+CD45RA+ naive T cells. Every receptor here comes from a human donor in good health. Some libraries in this study had Jurkat cell RNA spiked in.

CDR3 nucleotide sequence: TGTGCCAGCAGTTTAATATTGGGGGCCTGGGAGACCCAGTACTTC. Amino acid sequence: CASSLILGAWETQYF. The chain uses TRBV27 and TRBJ2-5, with D possibly TRBD1 on 6 matching bases. Trimming cost V 2 bases and J 5 bases, with 15 bases left between them. This CDR3 contains 15 residues. CDR1 and CDR2 from the germline V gene are MNHEY and SMNVEV (reference sequence).

This clonotype was picked up a small number of times. This could be a read error, since a much larger clone is one nucleotide away. The genes are TRBV29-1 and TRBJ2-2; D is possibly TRBD2 (5 bases). Germline V gene data show CDR1 as SQVTM and CDR2 as ANQGSEA. The CDR3 totals 15 residues. The CDR3 reads CSVEGLIANTGVLFF. CDR3 nucleotide sequence: TGCAGCGTTGAGGGTCTTATCGCGAACACCGGGGTGCTGTTTTTT.

The chain recombines TRBV12-3 or TRBV12-4 with TRBJ2-7; no clear D. V gave up 6 bases and J gave up 3 bases, with 12 bases separating them. This CDR3 has 13 residues. The CDR3 protein is CASSENRVYEQYF. DNA for the CDR3: TGTGCCAGCAGCGAAAATCGTGTCTACGAGCAGTACTTC.

In its sample, this clonotype was seen many times. The chain is built from TRBV7-9 and TRBJ1-2; 8 positions agree with TRBD1. The V segment lost 10 bases and the J segment 3 bases; nucleotides outside the gene matches: 7. The CDR3 contains 13 residues. CDR1 is SEHNR, CDR2 FQNEAQ, per germline (reference sequence). The CDR3 is CATGTGTYYGYTF. The CDR3 DNA sequence: TGTGCCACAGGGACAGGAACTTACTATGGCTACACCTTC.

As to this clonotype: A much larger clone is a single base away; this may be a read error. The rearrangement joins TRBV18 to TRBJ2-6; TRBD1 matches at 11 bases. The CDR3 runs 18 residues. Germline lookup yields CDR1 KGHSH and CDR2 LQKENI. This CDR3 is CASSPSWTGGSGASVLTF. The CDR3 region has the DNA TGTGCCAGCTCACCATCATGGACAGGGGGCTCCGGGGCCAGCGTCCTGACTTTC. Complete variable domain (other parts from reference TRBV18 and TRBJ2-6): NAGVMQNPRHLVRRRGQEARLRCSPMKGHSHVYWYRQLPEEGLKFMVYLQKENIIDESGMPKERFSAEFPKEGPSILRIQQVVRGDSAAYFCASSPSWTGGSGASVLTFGAGSRLTVL.

This clonotype was detected ten times or more. This chain uses TRBV12-3 or TRBV12-4 with TRBJ2-5, with 9 bases aligning to TRBD1. J was trimmed by 2 bases and V by 4 bases; bases with no gene match: 5. The CDR3 totals 15 residues. Here the CDR3 DNA reads TGTGCCAGCAGTTCGACAGGGGGGACTCAAGAGACCCAGTACTTC. Protein sequence: CASSSTGGTQETQYF.

The chain couples TRBV2 to TRBJ1-5; no reliable D call. Germline-derived CDR1 and CDR2 are SNHLY and FYNNEI. With 0 bases removed from V and 4 bases from J, the gap between germline ends came to 13 bases. The CDR3 loop spans 16 amino acids. CDR3 amino acids: CASSEARVQGNQPQHF. CDR3 nucleotide sequence: TGTGCCAGCAGTGAAGCGAGGGTACAAGGAAATCAGCCCCAGCATTTT.

On this clonotype: Just one base apart from a much larger clone, this may be a read error. The CDR3 ends on some other residue instead of the conserved phenylalanine or tryptophan, so this is likely a read error. The chain combines TRBV10-3 with TRBJ2-3; D not resolved. The germline V and J ends were trimmed by 11 bases and 1 base, with 10 bases remaining between them. Germline V gene data show CDR1 as ENHRY and CDR2 as SYGVKD. The CDR3 consists of 12 residues. This CDR3 is CAPPSCTDTQYY. The CDR3 DNA follows: TGTGCCCCCCCGAGCTGCACAGATACGCAGTATTAT.

J is TRBJ1-1 and V is TRBV4-3; D uncertain. This CDR3 is built from 14 residues. Trimming took 0 bases from V and 1 from J, leaving 6 bases between them. Germline CDR1 is LGHNA and CDR2 is YSLEER. In DNA, the CDR3 is TGCGCCAGCAGCCAAGAATCACGGAACACTGAAGCTTTCTTT. As protein: CASSQESRNTEAFF.

This clonotype was seen repeatedly, ten times or more. This rearrangement joins TRBV29-1 to TRBJ2-5, with 13 bases lining up with TRBD2. The CDR3 is 17 residues long. The V gene's germline CDR1 is SQVTM and CDR2 ANQGSEA. V was clipped by 0 bases and J by 6 bases; unmatched bases: 10. As DNA, the CDR3 is TGCAGCGTTGAAGATGGACTAGCGGGAGCCGGTGTGAAGACCCAGTACTTC. Translated, it gives CSVEDGLAGAGVKTQYF.

V gene TRBV11-2 combines with J gene TRBJ2-1; 14 nucleotides line up with TRBD2. This CDR3 region has 19 residues. Germline CDR1 is SGHAT and CDR2 is FQNNGV. J lost 2 bases, V lost 3 bases, and 9 bases had no gene match. CDR3 sequence (DNA): TGTGCCAGCAGCTTGAATGGACTAGCGGGGGGACAAACCTACAATGAGCAGTTCTTC. Its protein is CASSLNGLAGGQTYNEQFF.

The rearrangement uses TRBV19 and TRBJ1-4; possibly TRBD1 for D (6 bases). The CDR3 runs to 12 residues. Trimming pared 6 bases from V and 8 bases from J, leaving 10 bases between. In germline, CDR1 is LNHDA, CDR2 SQIVND (reference sequence). CDR3 nucleotides: TGTGCCAGTAGAACCGGGACAGAAAAACTGTTTTTT. Its translation: CASRTGTEKLFF.

In its sample, this clonotype was seen a few times. The chain carries TRBV7-9 and TRBJ2-1, with D unclear. The CDR3 sequence is 15 residues long. Per germline, CDR1 SEHNR and CDR2 FQNEAQ (reference sequence). V lost 1 base, J lost 1 base, and 8 bases lay in between. This CDR3 is CASSLGEQSYNEQFF. In nucleotides, the CDR3 is TGTGCCAGCAGCTTAGGAGAGCAATCCTACAATGAGCAGTTCTTC.

With regard to this clonotype: This sequence may be a read error, since a much larger clone differs from it by one base. This chain connects TRBV4-2 to TRBJ2-7; 7 positions agree with TRBD1. This CDR3 has 13 residues. The V gene's germline CDR1 is LGHNA and CDR2 YNFKEQ. CDR3 residues: CASSPRQGYAQYF. CDR3 DNA sequence: TGTGCCAGCAGCCCGCGACAGGGCTACGCGCAGTACTTC.

Concerning this clonotype itself: A much larger clone differs from this one at a single base, so this may be a read error. The CDR3 is CASSSRGASSTGTQYF. In DNA form, the CDR3 reads TGTGCCAGCAGTTCTCGGGGGGCTTCTAGCACAGGTACGCAGTATTTT. The chain links TRBV6-5 to TRBJ2-3, with a possible D match to TRBD2 (7 bases). This CDR3 comprises 16 residues. The germline V gene has CDR1 MNHEY and CDR2 SVGAGI.

This clonotype was seen many times. The V gene is TRBV6-2 or TRBV6-3, the J gene TRBJ2-4; 10 nucleotides match TRBD1. The V segment lost 2 bases and the J segment 8 bases; nucleotides outside the gene matches: 12. CDR1 is MNHEY, CDR2 SVGEGT, per germline. This CDR3 is built from 17 residues. CDR3: CASSYRRGTGDFYIQYF. The CDR3 DNA sequence: TGTGCCAGCAGTTACCGGCGCGGGACAGGGGATTTTTACATTCAGTACTTC.

This clonotype was seen at least ten times. The chain is built from TRBV9 and TRBJ2-7; 10 nucleotides agree with TRBD2. The CDR3 sequence is 17 residues long. V dropped 3 bases and J dropped 0; count of bases not matched to a gene: 9. Germline lookup yields CDR1 SGDLS and CDR2 YYNGEE. CDR3 DNA: TGTGCCAGCAGCGAAACCGTGAGCGGGGGGGCCTCCTACGAGCAGTACTTC. Translating gives CASSETVSGGASYEQYF.

This clonotype appeared a few times. In DNA, the CDR3 is TGTGCCAGCAGCTTAAACCTAGCGGGAGGGTATCAAGAGACCCAGTACTTC. Residues: CASSLNLAGGYQETQYF. The V call is TRBV7-6, the J call TRBJ2-5; 12 nucleotides align to TRBD2. Per germline, CDR1 SGHVS and CDR2 FNYEAQ. This CDR3 is 17 amino acids long. The V and J ends lost 2 bases and 2 bases, in that order; junction bases with no gene match: 6.

The chain links TRBV9 to TRBJ2-3; D is unresolved. Per germline, CDR1 SGDLS and CDR2 YYNGEE. This CDR3 has 14 amino acids. Between the trimmed V and J ends, which lost 3 bases and 4 bases, there was a span of 12 bases. The CDR3 spells CASSGSLWADTQYF. CDR3 sequence (DNA): TGTGCCAGCAGCGGAAGCCTGTGGGCAGATACGCAGTATTTT. The complete variable domain, with remaining parts taken from reference TRBV9 and TRBJ2-3, reads DSGVTQTPKHLITATGQRVTLRCSPRSGDLSVYWYQQSLDQGLQFLIQYYNGEERAKGNILERFSAQQFPDLHSELNLSSLELGDSALYFCASSGSLWADTQYFGPGTRLTVL.

A note on this clonotype: Lacking the conserved final phenylalanine or tryptophan, this CDR3 likely reflects a read error. The chain employs TRBV7-9 and TRBJ2-5; 9 positions agree with TRBD2. This CDR3 has 14 residues. CDR1 and CDR2 (germline): SEHNR, FQNEAQ (reference sequence). V dropped 6 bases and J dropped 4; count of bases not matched to a gene: 6. The CDR3 spells CASSSAGGGETQYL. The CDR3 nucleotides are TGTGCCAGCAGTTCAGCGGGGGGCGGAGAGACCCAGTACCTC.

The chain links TRBV7-2 to TRBJ2-5, with 8 bases lining up with TRBD2. The CDR3 spans 15 residues. V shed 5 bases, J shed 3 bases, and the junction held 8 bases outside the gene matches. Germline CDR1 SGHTA, CDR2 FQGNSA. As DNA, the CDR3 is TGTGCCAGCAGCCTCGGGACTAGAGGGGAAGAGACCCAGTACTTC. Its protein product is CASSLGTRGEETQYF.

This clonotype occurred once. This may arise from a read error, as a much more abundant clone is one base away. This CDR3 is CASSGAGQTEAFF. As DNA, the CDR3 is TGTGCCAGCAGTGGGGCAGGGCAAACTGAAGCTTTCTTT. V is TRBV12-3 or TRBV12-4 and J is TRBJ1-1; a possible D gene is TRBD1 (5 bases). V was cut by 5 bases and J by 5 bases, with 12 bases left in between. CDR3 length equals 13 residues.

This chain connects TRBV7-6 to TRBJ2-7; tentative D call: TRBD1 (5 bases). The germline V gene encodes CDR1 SGHVS and CDR2 FNYEAQ. The V end lost 2 bases, the J end lost 4 bases, and 12 bases lay between the germline ends. The CDR3 totals 14 residues. The CDR3: CASSLQGVRYEQYF. CDR3 nucleotide sequence: TGTGCCAGCAGCTTACAGGGTGTTCGGTACGAGCAGTACTTC.

This clonotype was recorded many times. This chain joins TRBV29-1 and TRBJ1-1, with D uncertain. The V and J ends lost 3 bases and 0 bases respectively, with 11 bases between them. Germline V gene sequence: CDR1 SQVTM, CDR2 ANQGSEA. The CDR3 totals 14 residues. CDR3 in DNA: TGCAGCGTTGATAGCCCGGGCCTGAACACTGAAGCTTTCTTT. This translates into CSVDSPGLNTEAFF.

In its sample, this clonotype was seen a few times. The rearrangement uses TRBV12-3 or TRBV12-4 and TRBJ1-2; D possibly corresponds to TRBD1 (6 bases). The V gene lost 3 bases and the J gene lost 6 bases, with 14 bases spanning the gap. This CDR3 is 14 amino acids long. The CDR3 sequence is CASSFSGVVHGYTF. CDR3 nucleotide sequence: TGTGCCAGCAGTTTTTCAGGGGTGGTACATGGCTACACCTTC.

In this sample, this clonotype turned up a few times. The chain recombines TRBV5-6 with TRBJ2-2, with D perhaps being TRBD1 or TRBD2 (6 bases each). Germline V lookup: CDR1 SGHDT, CDR2 YYEEEE. V was shortened by 0 bases and J by 3 bases, with 12 bases between the two germline ends. The CDR3 runs to 16 residues. CDR3 DNA sequence: TGTGCCAGCAGCTTGGATCTTCGGGGGCACACCGGGGAGCTGTTTTTT. This translates into CASSLDLRGHTGELFF.

V usage is TRBV2 and J usage is TRBJ2-7, with 7 positions matching TRBD1. The CDR3 is 13 residues long. V shed 11 bases, J shed 3 bases, and the junction held 10 bases outside the gene matches. Germline CDR1 and CDR2: SNHLY and FYNNEI. In DNA, the CDR3 is TGTGCCGTCAACAGGGGTGCTGGCTACGAGCAGTACTTC. The encoded protein is CAVNRGAGYEQYF.

The chain links TRBV12-3 or TRBV12-4 to TRBJ1-5; no firm D call. The closer fit of TRBJ2-3 to the DNA end suggests the J call may be wrong. The CDR3 has 12 amino acids. The CDR3 is CASSPNNQPQYF. CDR3 in DNA: TGTGCCAGCAGTCCGAACAATCAGCCCCAGTATTTT.